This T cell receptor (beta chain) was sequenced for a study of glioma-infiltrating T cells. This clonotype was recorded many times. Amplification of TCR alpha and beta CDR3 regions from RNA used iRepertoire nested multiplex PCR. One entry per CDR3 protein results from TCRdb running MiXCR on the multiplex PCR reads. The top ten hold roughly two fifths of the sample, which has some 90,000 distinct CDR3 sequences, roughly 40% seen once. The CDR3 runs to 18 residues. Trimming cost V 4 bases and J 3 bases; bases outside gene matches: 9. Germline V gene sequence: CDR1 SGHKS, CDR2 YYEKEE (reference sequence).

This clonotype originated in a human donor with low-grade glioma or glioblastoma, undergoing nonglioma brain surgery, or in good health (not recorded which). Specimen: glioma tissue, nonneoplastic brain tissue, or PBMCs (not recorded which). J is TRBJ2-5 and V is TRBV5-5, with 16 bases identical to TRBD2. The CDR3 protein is CASSLGTSGGAKEETQYF. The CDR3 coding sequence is TGTGCCAGCAGCCTGGGGACTAGCGGGGGGGCCAAGGAAGAGACCCAGTACTTC.